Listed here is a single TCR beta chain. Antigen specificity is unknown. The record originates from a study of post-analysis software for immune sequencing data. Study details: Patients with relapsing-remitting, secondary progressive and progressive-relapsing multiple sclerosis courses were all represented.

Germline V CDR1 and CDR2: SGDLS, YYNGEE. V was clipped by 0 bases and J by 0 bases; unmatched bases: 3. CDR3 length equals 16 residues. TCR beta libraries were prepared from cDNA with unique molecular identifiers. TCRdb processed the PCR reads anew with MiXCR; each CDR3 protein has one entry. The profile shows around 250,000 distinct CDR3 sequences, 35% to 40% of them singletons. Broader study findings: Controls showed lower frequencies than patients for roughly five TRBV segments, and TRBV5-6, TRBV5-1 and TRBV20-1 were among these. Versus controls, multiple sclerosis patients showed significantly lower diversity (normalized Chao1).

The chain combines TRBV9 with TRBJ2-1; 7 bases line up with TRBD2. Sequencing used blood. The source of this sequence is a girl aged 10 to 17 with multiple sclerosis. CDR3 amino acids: CASSVGRELSYNEQFF. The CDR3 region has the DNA TGTGCCAGCAGCGTAGGGCGGGAGCTCTCCTACAATGAGCAGTTCTTC.